This T cell receptor beta chain was retrieved from a study of PD-1 blockade in classical Hodgkin lymphoma. Details on this clone: Its specificity is unknown.

Study results and caveats: Why the repertoires differ is still unclear, perhaps disease activity or prior therapy. Patients with a complete response exhibited baseline diversity comparable to newly diagnosed patients.

This CDR3 has 16 amino acids. Trimming cost V 2 bases and J 1 base, with 11 bases left between them. The germline gives CDR1 MNHEY, CDR2 SVGAGI. The time point here: cycle 4 day 1 (C4D1), after less than seven weeks of nivolumab. No patient escaped relapse after autologous stem cell transplantation, and brentuximab vedotin exposure varied. Classifying best responses yielded complete response, partial response or progressive disease. The repertoire was sequenced with immunoSEQ multiplex PCR; TCRdb's copy has only in-frame clones and lacks some. The sample records 100,000 or so clones, approximately 90% being singletons.

The receptor's source is a human donor with classical Hodgkin lymphoma. The source material was peripheral blood mononuclear cells (PBMCs), sampled before the fourth cycle of nivolumab. This chain links TRBV6-5 with TRBJ2-2, with D perhaps matching TRBD2 (6 bases). CDR3 coding DNA: TGTGCCAGCAGTTACCCTATGGGGGGGAACACCGGGGAGCTGTTTTTT. This encodes CASSYPMGGNTGELFF.